The rows below give T cell receptor beta chains drawn from one sample of a study of OX40 agonist ivuxolimab in advanced cancers. The table came from immunoSEQ multiplex PCR; TCRdb's copy has only in-frame clones and leaves some out. This sample carries just under 65,000 clones, about 90% of them seen once, and the ten largest clones take 5.2%. The sample was CD4+ or CD8+ T cells sorted from blood, taken in a trial of the OX40 agonist ivuxolimab. All receptors come from an adult with an advanced solid tumor such as melanoma, head and neck, liver or kidney cancer. Both conserved end residues are part of each CDR3. A D gene is named only where the DNA matches it firmly. Clone size is given for some rows only: seen once, a few or many times, or a class if the clone is expanded.

abundance	v_gene	j_gene	d_gene	CDR3aa	CDR3nt
NA	TRBV2	TRBJ2-7	NA	CASTDPGGPYEQYF	TGTGCCAGCACCGACCCAGGGGGGCCCTACGAGCAGTACTTC
NA	TRBV10-3	TRBJ2-5	TRBD1	CAITPGQGLGGETQYF	TGTGCCATCACCCCGGGACAGGGGCTGGGAGGAGAGACCCAGTACTTC
NA	TRBV29-1	TRBJ2-3	NA	CSVERGDSTDTQYF	TGCAGCGTTGAAAGGGGTGATAGCACAGATACGCAGTATTTT
NA	TRBV5-1	TRBJ2-1	NA	CASSLSLAAGYNEQFF	TGCGCCAGCAGCTTGAGCCTAGCCGCGGGATACAATGAGCAGTTCTTC
NA	TRBV4-1	TRBJ2-7	TRBD2	CASSQEGGGRYYEQYF	TGCGCCAGCAGCCAAGAGGGGGGCGGGAGGTATTACGAGCAGTACTTC
NA	TRBV2	TRBJ2-5	NA	CASRGTARETQYF	TGTGCCAGCAGGGGGACTGCCCGAGAGACCCAGTACTTC
NA	TRBV28	TRBJ1-5	NA	CASSKGGSNQPQHF	TGTGCCAGCAGCAAAGGGGGTAGCAATCAGCCCCAGCATTTT
NA	TRBV18	TRBJ2-6	TRBD1	CASSPPTGTGANVLTF	TGTGCCAGCTCACCACCGACAGGGACTGGGGCCAACGTCCTGACTTTC
NA	TRBV6-5	TRBJ2-5	TRBD2	CASSTFSGSRETQYF	TGTGCCAGCAGTACCTTTAGCGGGAGCAGGGAGACCCAGTACTTC
NA	TRBV28	TRBJ1-5	NA	CASSLGQPQHF	TGTGCCAGCAGTTTGGGTCAGCCCCAGCATTTT
NA	TRBV18	TRBJ2-2	TRBD1	CASSPPDRGQNTGELFF	TGTGCCAGCTCACCACCCGACAGGGGGCAGAACACCGGGGAGCTGTTTTTT
NA	TRBV19	TRBJ2-3	TRBD2	CASSIRTSGRGVADTQYF	TGTGCCAGTAGTATAAGAACTAGCGGGAGAGGAGTCGCAGATACGCAGTATTTT
NA	TRBV5-8	TRBJ2-2	NA	CASSLMMNTGELFF	TGTGCCAGCAGCTTGATGATGAACACCGGGGAGCTGTTTTTT
NA	TRBV7-9	TRBJ2-7	TRBD1	CASSLAAPDRANEQYF	TGTGCCAGCAGCTTAGCGGCCCCCGACAGGGCTAACGAGCAGTACTTC
NA	TRBV28	TRBJ1-1	NA	CASSLFGKTGKEAFF	TGTGCCAGCAGTTTGTTCGGAAAAACAGGGAAGGAAGCTTTCTTT
NA	TRBV28	TRBJ2-1	TRBD1	CASTPRDSLYNEQFF	TGTGCCAGCACTCCCCGGGACAGCCTTTACAATGAGCAGTTCTTC
NA	TRBV7-2	TRBJ2-5	NA	CASSLDSGKETQYF	TGTGCCAGCAGCTTAGATAGTGGGAAAGAGACCCAGTACTTC
NA	TRBV28	TRBJ1-2	NA	CASSLEGLTSYGYTF	TGTGCCAGCAGTTTAGAGGGGCTGACTAGCTATGGCTACACCTTC
NA	TRBV28	TRBJ2-4	NA	CASSLILENIQYF	TGTGCCAGCAGTTTAATCCTAGAAAACATTCAGTACTTC
once	TRBV7-3	TRBJ2-2	TRBD2	CASSQAGGNTGELFF	TGTGCCAGCAGCCAAGCGGGAGGGAACACCGGGGAGCTGTTTTTT
NA	TRBV5-8	TRBJ2-3	TRBD1	CASSHRGGDTQYF	TGTGCCAGCAGCCACAGGGGTGGGGATACGCAGTATTTT
NA	TRBV5-1	TRBJ2-1	NA	CASSLGDAGLGEQFF	TGCGCCAGCAGCTTGGGCGACGCAGGTCTCGGTGAGCAGTTCTTC
NA	TRBV5-1	TRBJ2-1	TRBD1	CASSLDRGDNEQFF	TGCGCCAGCAGCTTGGACAGGGGGGACAATGAGCAGTTCTTC
NA	TRBV5-4	TRBJ2-2	NA	CASSPPDRTNTGELFF	TGTGCCAGCAGCCCACCCGACAGAACGAACACCGGGGAGCTGTTTTTT
NA	TRBV9	TRBJ1-3	NA	CASSVEPRGALSSGNTIYF	TGTGCCAGCAGCGTAGAGCCCCGAGGGGCCCTGAGCTCTGGAAACACCATATATTTT
NA	TRBV27	TRBJ2-7	TRBD1	CASSRTGSYEQYF	TGTGCCAGCAGCCGGACAGGGAGCTACGAGCAGTACTTC
NA	TRBV5-1	TRBJ2-3	TRBD2	CASSLEGLAGTSTDTQYF	TGCGCCAGCAGCCTGGAAGGACTAGCGGGGACAAGCACAGATACGCAGTATTTT
NA	TRBV7-2	TRBJ2-6	NA	CASSLESRAQTF	TGTGCCAGCAGCTTAGAGTCGAGAGCCCAGACTTTC
NA	TRBV9	TRBJ2-2	NA	CASSPLLTGRELFF	TGTGCCAGCAGCCCCCTTTTAACAGGCAGGGAGCTGTTTTTT
NA	TRBV5-1	TRBJ1-2	NA	CASSLGITANYGYTF	TGCGCCAGCAGCTTGGGGATTACTGCTAACTATGGCTACACCTTC
NA	TRBV5-1	TRBJ2-2	TRBD1	CASSLRDRSGSANTGELFF	TGCGCCAGCAGCTTGAGGGACAGGTCCGGTTCCGCGAACACCGGGGAGCTGTTTTTT
NA	TRBV5-1	TRBJ2-6	TRBD1	CASSDGQGIGISGANVLTF	TGCGCCAGCAGCGATGGACAGGGAATTGGAATCTCTGGGGCCAACGTCCTGACTTTC
NA	TRBV7-9	TRBJ1-3	NA	CASSSDYGVSGNTIYF	TGTGCCAGCAGCTCGGATTACGGGGTCTCTGGAAACACCATATATTTT
once	TRBV14	TRBJ2-3	TRBD2	CATREGVADTQYF	TGTGCCACCAGGGAGGGAGTGGCAGATACGCAGTATTTT
NA	TRBV7-9	TRBJ2-1	TRBD1	CASSSGQGHNEQFF	TGTGCCAGCAGCTCGGGACAGGGTCACAATGAGCAGTTCTTC
NA	TRBV16	TRBJ1-3	TRBD1	CASSPRGTPGNTIYF	TGTGCCAGCAGCCCCAGGGGGACACCTGGAAACACCATATATTTT
NA	TRBV18	TRBJ2-5	TRBD2	CASSPRLAGAETQYF	TGTGCCAGCTCACCACGCCTAGCGGGAGCTGAGACCCAGTACTTC
once	TRBV28	TRBJ1-5	TRBD1	CATFQQGRQPQHF	TGTGCCACCTTCCAACAGGGGCGTCAGCCCCAGCATTTT
NA	TRBV7-2	TRBJ1-5	NA	CASSSGTWGQPQHF	TGTGCCAGCAGCTCCGGGACCTGGGGTCAGCCCCAGCATTTT
once	TRBV30	TRBJ2-7	TRBD2	CAWNRPQGLVWGEQYF	TGTGCCTGGAACCGTCCTCAGGGACTAGTTTGGGGCGAGCAGTACTTC
NA	TRBV7-3	TRBJ2-3	TRBD2	CASSLGLAGGPEDTQYF	TGTGCCAGCAGCTTAGGGCTAGCGGGAGGGCCGGAAGATACGCAGTATTTT
NA	TRBV18	TRBJ2-2	NA	CASSDRNRGELFF	TGTGCCAGCTCCGACAGGAACCGCGGGGAGCTGTTTTTT
NA	TRBV9	TRBJ2-5	TRBD1	CASSVDRGLQETQYF	TGTGCCAGCAGCGTAGACAGGGGGCTGCAAGAGACCCAGTACTTC
once	TRBV7-2	TRBJ1-5	NA	CASSRRAYSNQPQHF	TGTGCCAGCAGCCGGAGGGCCTATAGCAATCAGCCCCAGCATTTT
once	TRBV19	TRBJ1-1	TRBD1	CASSKRTGVMNTEAFF	TGTGCCAGTAGTAAACGTACAGGGGTCATGAACACTGAAGCTTTCTTT
once	TRBV5-4	TRBJ2-5	NA	CASSLALARSETQYF	TGTGCCAGCAGCTTGGCTCTAGCGAGGTCGGAGACCCAGTACTTC
NA	TRBV5-4	TRBJ1-3	NA	CASSYQGQGNTIYF	TGTGCCAGCAGTTACCAGGGGCAAGGAAACACCATATATTTT
NA	TRBV28	TRBJ1-6	TRBD1	CASSPHRGNSPLHF	TGTGCCAGCAGTCCCCACAGGGGAAATTCACCCCTCCACTTT
NA	TRBV11-2	TRBJ2-3	TRBD1	CASSFDRGRDTQYF	TGTGCCAGCAGCTTTGACAGGGGAAGAGATACGCAGTATTTT
NA	TRBV11-2	TRBJ2-7	NA	CASSPLDRFHYEQYF	TGTGCCAGCAGCCCCCTTGACAGGTTTCACTACGAGCAGTACTTC
NA	TRBV5-1	TRBJ2-5	NA	CASSLAPVKRETQYF	TGCGCCAGCAGCTTGGCCCCGGTGAAGCGGGAGACCCAGTACTTC